This T cell receptor (beta chain) was identified during a study of blood T cell repertoires in COVID-19. Study-level information: The origin of the acute and convalescent COVID-19 samples was the United States, Italy and Spain. Sources were T cells, B-cell-depleted T cells, or PBMCs; the material itself was cDNA or gDNA.

Original analysis: Nucleated cell counts were estimated from reference gene primer amplification. Using immunoSEQ multiplex PCR, the repertoire was profiled, and TCRdb retains in-frame clones only, with some absent. That table gives V, J and clone size, and the DNA gave D and trimming. The sample has roughly 200,000 clones, nearly 90% seen once. V was cut by 0 bases and J by 6 bases, with 12 bases left in between. CDR3 length: 16 amino acids. Germline V lookup: CDR1 SEHNR, CDR2 FQNEAQ (reference sequence). The chain uses TRBV7-9 and TRBJ1-6; D not certain. Sequenced sample: peripheral blood. This receptor was obtained from a man in his fifties or sixties with active or convalescent COVID-19. The DNA for the CDR3 is TGTGCCAGCAGCTTAGCGTCCCACACGTTTAATTCACCCCTCCACTTT. It codes for CASSLASHTFNSPLHF. Drawing the rest from reference TRBV7-9 and TRBJ1-6, the complete variable domain is DTGVSQNPRHKITKRGQNVTFRCDPISEHNRLYWYRQTLGQGPEFLTYFQNEAQLEKSRLLSDRFSAERPKGSFSTLEIQRTEQGDSAMYLCASSLASHTFNSPLHFGNGTRLTVT.